Sequencing of this T cell receptor (beta chain) was carried out in a study of blood T cell repertoires in COVID-19. Study summary: Samples representing acute and convalescent COVID-19 were sourced from the United States, Italy and Spain.

In the authors' workflow: Reference gene primer amplification gave nucleated cell count estimates. TCRdb keeps only in-frame clones here, not all; method: immunoSEQ multiplex PCR. V and J calls and clone size follow that table, whereas D and trimming were derived from the DNA. The table has 350,000 to 450,000 clones, 80% to 90% seen once. Seattle's cohort entered during active infection and was followed longitudinally. The sequence came from a woman between 55 and 75 years old with COVID-19, enrolled during active disease. Sequences were obtained from peripheral blood.

The CDR3 DNA reads TGTGCTAGTGGTTTCGGACAGGGCCGAAATGAGCAGTTCTTC. Its translation is CASGFGQGRNEQFF. V usage is TRBV12-5 and J usage is TRBJ2-1; TRBD1 matches 8 bases. The J segment lost 7 bases and the V segment lost 3 bases, leaving 5 bases of the junction unmatched. CDR3 length: 14 amino acids. Germline V CDR1 and CDR2: LGHNT, FRNRAP.